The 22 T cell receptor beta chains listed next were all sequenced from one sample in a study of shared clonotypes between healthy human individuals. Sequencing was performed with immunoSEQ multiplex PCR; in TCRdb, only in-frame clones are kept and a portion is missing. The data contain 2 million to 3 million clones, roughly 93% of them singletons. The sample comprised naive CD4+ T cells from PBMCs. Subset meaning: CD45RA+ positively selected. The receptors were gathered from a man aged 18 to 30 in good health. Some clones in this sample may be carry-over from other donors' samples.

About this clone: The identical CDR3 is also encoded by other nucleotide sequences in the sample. CDR3 coding DNA: TGTGCCATCAGGGACCCGAGCTACGAGCAGTACTTC. Protein product: CAIRDPSYEQYF. The V and J genes are TRBV10-3 and TRBJ2-7, with D unclear. This CDR3 comprises 12 residues. V was clipped by 6 bases and J by 3 bases, with 9 bases between them. Germline lookup yields CDR1 ENHRY and CDR2 SYGVKD.

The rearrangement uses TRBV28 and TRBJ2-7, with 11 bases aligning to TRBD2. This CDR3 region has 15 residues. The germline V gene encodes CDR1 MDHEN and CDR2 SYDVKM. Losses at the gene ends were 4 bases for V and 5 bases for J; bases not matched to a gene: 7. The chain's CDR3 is CASSSPLAGGHEQYF. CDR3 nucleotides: TGTGCCAGCAGTTCCCCCCTAGCGGGAGGCCACGAGCAGTACTTC.

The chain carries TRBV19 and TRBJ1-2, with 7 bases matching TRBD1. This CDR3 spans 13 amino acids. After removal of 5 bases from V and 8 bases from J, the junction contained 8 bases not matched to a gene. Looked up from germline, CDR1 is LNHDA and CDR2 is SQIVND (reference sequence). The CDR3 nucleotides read TGTGCCAGTAGTGACCACAGGGGCTGGGGCTACACCTTC. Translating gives CASSDHRGWGYTF. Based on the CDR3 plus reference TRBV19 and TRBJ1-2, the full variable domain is DGGITQSPKYLFRKEGQNVTLSCEQNLNHDAMYWYRQDPGQGLRLIYYSQIVNDFQKGDIAEGYSVSREKKESFPLTVTSAQKNPTAFYLCASSDHRGWGYTFGSGTRLTVV.

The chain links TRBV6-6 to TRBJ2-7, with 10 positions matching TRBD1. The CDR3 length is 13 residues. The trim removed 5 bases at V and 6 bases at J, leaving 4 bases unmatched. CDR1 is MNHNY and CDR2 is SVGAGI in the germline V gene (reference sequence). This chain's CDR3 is CASSTGTGAEQYF. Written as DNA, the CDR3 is TGTGCCAGCAGTACCGGGACAGGGGCCGAGCAGTACTTC.

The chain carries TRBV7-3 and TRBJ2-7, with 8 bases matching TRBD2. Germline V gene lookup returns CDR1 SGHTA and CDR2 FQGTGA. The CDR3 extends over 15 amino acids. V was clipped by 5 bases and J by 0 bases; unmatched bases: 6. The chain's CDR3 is CASSVSGGPSYEQYF. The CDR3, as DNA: TGTGCCAGCAGCGTAAGCGGGGGACCCTCCTACGAGCAGTACTTC.

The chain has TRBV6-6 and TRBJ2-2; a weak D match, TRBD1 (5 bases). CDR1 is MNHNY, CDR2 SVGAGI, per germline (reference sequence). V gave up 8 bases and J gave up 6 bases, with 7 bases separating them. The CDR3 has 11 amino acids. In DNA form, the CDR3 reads TGTGCCAGCGCAGGGTCCGGGGAGCTGTTTTTT. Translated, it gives CASAGSGELFF.

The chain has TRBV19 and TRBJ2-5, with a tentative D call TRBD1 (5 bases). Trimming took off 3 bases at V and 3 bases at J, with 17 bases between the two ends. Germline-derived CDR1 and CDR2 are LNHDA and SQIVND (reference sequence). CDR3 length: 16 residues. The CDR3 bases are TGTGCCAGTAGTATTGTGGCAGGGCGGTCCGAAGAGACCCAGTACTTC. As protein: CASSIVAGRSEETQYF.

DNA of the CDR3: TGTGCCAGCTCACCAACCGGGACAGGGAGGAACACCGGGGAGCTGTTTTTT. Encoded protein: CASSPTGTGRNTGELFF. The chain recombines TRBV18 with TRBJ2-2, with TRBD1 matching over 9 bases. Looked up from germline, CDR1 is KGHSH and CDR2 is LQKENI. This CDR3 comprises 17 residues. Trimming cost V 2 bases and J 1 base; bases outside gene matches: 5.

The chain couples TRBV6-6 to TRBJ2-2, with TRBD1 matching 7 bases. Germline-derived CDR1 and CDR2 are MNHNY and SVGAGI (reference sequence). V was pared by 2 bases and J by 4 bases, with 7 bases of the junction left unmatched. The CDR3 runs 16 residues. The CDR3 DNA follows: TGTGCCAGCAGTTACCACAGGGGTGGGACCACCGGGGAGCTGTTTTTT. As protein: CASSYHRGGTTGELFF.

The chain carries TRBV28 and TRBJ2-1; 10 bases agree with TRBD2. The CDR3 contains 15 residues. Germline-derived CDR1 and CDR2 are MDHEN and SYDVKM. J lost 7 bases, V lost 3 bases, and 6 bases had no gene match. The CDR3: CASSFFLAGVNEQFF. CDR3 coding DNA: TGTGCCAGCAGTTTCTTCCTAGCGGGAGTAAATGAGCAGTTCTTC. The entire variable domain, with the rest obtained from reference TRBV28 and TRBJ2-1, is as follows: DVKVTQSSRYLVKRTGEKVFLECVQDMDHENMFWYRQDPGLGLRLIYFSYDVKMKEKGDIPEGYSVSREKKERFSLILESASTNQTSMYLCASSFFLAGVNEQFFGPGTRLTVL.

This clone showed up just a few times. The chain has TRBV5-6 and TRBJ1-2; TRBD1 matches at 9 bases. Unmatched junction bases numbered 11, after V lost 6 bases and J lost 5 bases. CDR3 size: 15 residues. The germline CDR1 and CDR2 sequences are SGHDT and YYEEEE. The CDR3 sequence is CASTLGGTGPYGYTF. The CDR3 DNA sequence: TGTGCCAGCACCCTCGGTGGGACAGGGCCATATGGCTACACCTTC.

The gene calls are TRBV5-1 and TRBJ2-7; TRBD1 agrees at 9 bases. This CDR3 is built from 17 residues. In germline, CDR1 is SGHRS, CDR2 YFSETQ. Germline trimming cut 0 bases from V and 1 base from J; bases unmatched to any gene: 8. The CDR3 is CASSLGPGTGISYEQYF. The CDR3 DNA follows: TGCGCCAGCAGCTTGGGCCCCGGGACAGGGATATCCTACGAGCAGTACTTC.

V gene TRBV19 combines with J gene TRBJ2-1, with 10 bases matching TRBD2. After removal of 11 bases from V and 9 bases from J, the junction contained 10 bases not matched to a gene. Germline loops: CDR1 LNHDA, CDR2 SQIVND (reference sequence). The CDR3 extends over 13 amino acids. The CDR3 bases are TGTGCCTGCCGGGGACTAGCGCGGACTGAGCAGTTCTTC. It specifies CACRGLARTEQFF.

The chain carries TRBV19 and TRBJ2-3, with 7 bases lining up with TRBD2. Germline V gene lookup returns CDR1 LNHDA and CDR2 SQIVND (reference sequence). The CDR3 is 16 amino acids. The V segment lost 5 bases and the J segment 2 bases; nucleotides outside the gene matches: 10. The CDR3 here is CASSDRDYPPTDTQYF. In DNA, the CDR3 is TGTGCCAGTAGTGACCGGGACTATCCTCCCACAGATACGCAGTATTTT.

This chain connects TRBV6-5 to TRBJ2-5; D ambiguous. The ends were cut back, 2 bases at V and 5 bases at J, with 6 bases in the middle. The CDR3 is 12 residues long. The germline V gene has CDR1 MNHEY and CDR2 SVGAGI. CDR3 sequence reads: CASSYKSETQYF. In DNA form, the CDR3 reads TGTGCCAGCAGTTACAAATCGGAGACCCAGTACTTC.

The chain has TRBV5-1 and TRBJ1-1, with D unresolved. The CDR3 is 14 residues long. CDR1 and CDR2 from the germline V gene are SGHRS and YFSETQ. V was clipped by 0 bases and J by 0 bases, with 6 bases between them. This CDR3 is CASSLGYMNTEAFF. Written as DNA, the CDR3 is TGCGCCAGCAGCTTGGGCTACATGAACACTGAAGCTTTCTTT. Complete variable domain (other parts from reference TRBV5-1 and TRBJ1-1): KAGVTQTPRYLIKTRGQQVTLSCSPISGHRSVSWYQQTPGQGLQFLFEYFSETQRNKGNFPGRFSGRQFSNSRSEMNVSTLELGDSALYLCASSLGYMNTEAFFGQGTRLTVV.

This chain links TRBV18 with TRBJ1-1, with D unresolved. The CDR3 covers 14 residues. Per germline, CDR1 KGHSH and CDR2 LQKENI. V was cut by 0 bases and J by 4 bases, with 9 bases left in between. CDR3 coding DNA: TGTGCCAGCTCACCACCTTACAGAGGCACTGAAGCTTTCTTT. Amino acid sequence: CASSPPYRGTEAFF.

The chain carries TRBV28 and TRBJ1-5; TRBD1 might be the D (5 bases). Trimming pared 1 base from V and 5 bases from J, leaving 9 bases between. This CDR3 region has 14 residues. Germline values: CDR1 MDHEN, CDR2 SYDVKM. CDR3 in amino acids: CASSLYGGYQPQHF. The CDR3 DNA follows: TGTGCCAGCAGTTTATATGGGGGGTATCAGCCCCAGCATTTT.

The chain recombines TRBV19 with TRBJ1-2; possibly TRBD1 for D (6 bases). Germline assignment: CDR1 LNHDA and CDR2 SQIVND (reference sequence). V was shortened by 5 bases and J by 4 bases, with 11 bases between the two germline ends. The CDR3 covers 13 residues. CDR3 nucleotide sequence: TGTGCCAGTAGTGTCCGGGACATCTATGGCTACACCTTC. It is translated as CASSVRDIYGYTF.

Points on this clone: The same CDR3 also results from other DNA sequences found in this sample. The CDR3 is CASSLYTEAFF. The CDR3 region has the DNA TGTGCCAGCTCCCTTTACACTGAAGCTTTCTTT. The chain links TRBV18 to TRBJ1-1; D gene ambiguous. This CDR3 is 11 amino acids long. The germline V and J ends were trimmed by 6 bases and 3 bases, with 5 bases remaining between them. Germline CDR1 is KGHSH and CDR2 is LQKENI.

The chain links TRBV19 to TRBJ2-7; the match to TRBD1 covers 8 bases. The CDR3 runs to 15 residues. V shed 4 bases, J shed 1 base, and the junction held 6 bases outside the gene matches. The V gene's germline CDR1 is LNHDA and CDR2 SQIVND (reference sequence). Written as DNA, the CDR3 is TGTGCCAGTAGTAAAACTTGGGACAGGTCCTACGAGCAGTACTTC. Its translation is CASSKTWDRSYEQYF.

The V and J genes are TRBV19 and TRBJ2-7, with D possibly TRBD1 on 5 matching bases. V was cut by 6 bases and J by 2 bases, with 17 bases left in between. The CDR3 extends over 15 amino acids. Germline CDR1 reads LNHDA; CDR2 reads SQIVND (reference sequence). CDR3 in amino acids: CASRARARVPYEQYF. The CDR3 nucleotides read TGTGCCAGTAGAGCACGGGCCAGGGTCCCCTACGAGCAGTACTTC.